This T cell receptor (beta chain) was identified in a study of T cell repertoires in cytomegalovirus infection. Looking at the study overall: HLA-C-restricted CMV epitopes, recently identified, and well-studied HLA-B-restricted ones were used by the study. Matching HLA type and CMV infection were both indicated by public TCR beta signatures.

One entry per CDR3 protein results from TCRdb running MiXCR on the reads. This table holds around 300,000 distinct CDR3 sequences, around a quarter found once. As for this clonotype: Antigen specificity is unknown.

The germline V gene encodes CDR1 LNHDA and CDR2 SQIVND (reference sequence). The ends lost 5 bases at V and 6 bases at J; junction bases unmatched: 11. This CDR3 comprises 15 residues. Whole-study findings and limits: CMV-specific TCR beta clonotypes restricted by HLA-C were the ones dominating the ex vivo response.

J is TRBJ2-7 and V is TRBV19; 9 bases fit TRBD1. This clonotype originated in a human donor in good health (CMV status not recorded). Some clones in this sample may be carry-over from other donors' samples. The specimen was cultured PBMCs, collected from culture after CMV antigen stimulation. CDR3 in DNA: TGTGCCAGTAGTTCTTGGACAGGGGTTTTCCTCGAGCAGTACTTC. Residues: CASSSWTGVFLEQYF.